These 17 T cell receptor beta chains were sequenced from one sample in a study of early T cells in non-severe SARS-CoV-2 infection. TCRdb fed the 5' RACE reads into MiXCR, producing one record per CDR3 protein. Here the sample spans about 39,000 distinct CDR3 sequences, around 6.9% being singletons. Sequencing input: whole blood. These receptors all stem from an adult who was a healthcare worker with PCR-confirmed SARS-CoV-2 infection or an uninfected control (not recorded which).

The chain recombines TRBV5-1 with TRBJ1-5, with 7 bases aligning to TRBD1. In germline, CDR1 is SGHRS, CDR2 YFSETQ. After removal of 2 bases from V and 3 bases from J, the junction contained 5 bases not matched to a gene. CDR3 length: 15 residues. The CDR3 is CASSLAGQSNQPQHF. Here the CDR3 DNA reads TGCGCCAGCAGCTTAGCGGGACAGTCCAATCAGCCCCAGCATTTT.

This clonotype was detected many times. The CDR3 DNA sequence: TGTGCCAGCAGCTTAGCGGGGGAGGGTGAAAAACTGTTTTTT. It is translated as CASSLAGEGEKLFF. The rearrangement joins TRBV7-2 to TRBJ1-4; tentatively, D is TRBD1 (5 bases). Germline assignment: CDR1 SGHTA and CDR2 FQGNSA. Trimming cost V 0 bases and J 7 bases, with 9 bases left between them. The CDR3 consists of 14 residues. The full variable domain, in which reference TRBV7-2 and TRBJ1-4 provide the parts outside the CDR3, is GAGVSQSPSNKVTEKGKDVELRCDPISGHTALYWYRQSLGQGLEFLIYFQGNSAPDKSGLPSDRFSAERTGGSVSTLTIQRTQQEDSAVYLCASSLAGEGEKLFFGSGTQLSVL.

Ten or more counts support this clonotype. This rearrangement joins TRBV3-1 to TRBJ1-3; D might be TRBD1 (5 bases). The ends were cut back, 4 bases at V and 0 bases at J, with 10 bases in the middle. CDR1 and CDR2 from the germline V gene are LGHDT and YNNKEL (reference sequence). This CDR3 spans 15 amino acids. The CDR3 loop reads CASSPDSLSGNTIYF. CDR3 nucleotide sequence: TGTGCCAGCAGCCCTGACAGCCTCTCTGGAAACACCATATATTTT.

This rearrangement joins TRBV5-7 to TRBJ1-1; the D is unclear. TRBV5-7 is identified as an open reading frame with a role that is uncertain. V dropped 0 bases and J dropped 0 bases, with 9 bases sitting between them. The CDR3 is made up of 15 amino acids. The chain's CDR3 is CASSLGHRVNTEAFF. Written as DNA, the CDR3 is TGTGCCAGCAGCTTGGGACACCGGGTGAACACTGAAGCTTTCTTT.

DNA of the CDR3: TGCAGTGCTAGAGTTATCCAGCGGGGGAGCACAGATACGCAGTATTTT. This encodes CSARVIQRGSTDTQYF. V gene TRBV20-1 combines with J gene TRBJ2-3; 8 bases match TRBD2. This CDR3 contains 16 residues. V trimming: 1 base; J trimming: 0 bases; junction bases outside the gene matches: 6. Germline-derived CDR1 and CDR2 are DFQATT and SNEGSKA (reference sequence).

Only a few counts were recorded for this clonotype. V gene TRBV18 combines with J gene TRBJ2-2; tentative D call: TRBD1 (6 bases). Trimming stripped 4 bases from V and 4 bases from J, with 10 bases between. Per the germline V gene, CDR1 is KGHSH and CDR2 is LQKENI. The CDR3 runs 14 residues. This CDR3 reads CASSRDRPTGELFF. CDR3 bases: TGTGCCAGCTCACGCGACAGGCCCACCGGGGAGCTGTTTTTT. Combining the CDR3 with reference TRBV18 and TRBJ2-2 gives the whole variable domain NAGVMQNPRHLVRRRGQEARLRCSPMKGHSHVYWYRQLPEEGLKFMVYLQKENIIDESGMPKERFSAEFPKEGPSILRIQQVVRGDSAAYFCASSRDRPTGELFFGEGSRLTVL.

Many counts were recorded for this clonotype. V gene TRBV11-2 combines with J gene TRBJ1-1, with 9 bases aligning to TRBD1. Per the germline V gene, CDR1 is SGHAT and CDR2 is FQNNGV. After removal of 1 base from V and 0 bases from J, the junction contained 12 bases not matched to a gene. CDR3 length: 19 amino acids. CDR3 region: CASSLGWGDRDRVNTEAFF. CDR3 in DNA: TGTGCCAGCAGCTTAGGGTGGGGAGATCGGGACAGGGTGAACACTGAAGCTTTCTTT. Looking up the rest from reference TRBV11-2 and TRBJ1-1 gives the full variable domain: EAGVAQSPRYKIIEKRQSVAFWCNPISGHATLYWYQQILGQGPKLLIQFQNNGVVDDSQLPKDRFSAERLKGVDSTLKIQPAKLEDSAVYLCASSLGWGDRDRVNTEAFFGQGTRLTVV.

This clonotype was seen more than once but under ten times. V gene TRBV5-4 combines with J gene TRBJ2-7, with 10 bases aligning to TRBD2. The germline V gene has CDR1 SGHNT and CDR2 YYREEE (reference sequence). The ends lost 2 bases at V and 7 bases at J; junction bases unmatched: 6. The CDR3 is made up of 14 amino acids. The CDR3 sequence: CASSFGLAVGEQYF. Here the CDR3 DNA reads TGTGCCAGCAGCTTCGGACTAGCGGTGGGGGAGCAGTACTTC.

CDR3: CASSPEDRLELFF. In nucleotides, the CDR3 is TGTGCCAGCAGCCCAGAGGACCGACTAGAGCTGTTTTTT. The V and J genes are TRBV7-9 and TRBJ2-2; maybe TRBD2 (5 bases). Germline-derived CDR1 and CDR2 are SEHNR and FQNEAQ (reference sequence). The V end was cut by 5 bases, the J end by 11 bases, with 15 bases between. There are 13 residues in the CDR3.

This clonotype was detected ten times or more. Here the CDR3 reads CSAPNPGAGEKLFF. The CDR3 region has the DNA TGCAGTGCCCCTAACCCAGGGGCGGGTGAAAAACTGTTTTTT. This chain connects TRBV20-1 to TRBJ1-4, with TRBD1 as a possible D gene (6 bases). Germline-derived CDR1 and CDR2 are DFQATT and SNEGSKA (reference sequence). There are 14 residues in the CDR3. V was trimmed by 6 bases and J by 7 bases, leaving 18 bases between them.

This clonotype was observed at least ten times. The J gene is TRBJ1-2, the V gene TRBV13, with D possibly matching TRBD1 (6 bases). The CDR3 sequence is 14 residues long. V was trimmed by 5 bases and J by 4 bases, leaving 14 bases between them. Looked up from germline, CDR1 is PRHDT and CDR2 is FYEKMQ (reference sequence). The CDR3 spells CASSAQQGSYGYTF. CDR3 DNA: TGTGCCAGCAGCGCCCAACAGGGAAGCTATGGCTACACCTTC.

This clonotype was observed at least ten times. V is TRBV7-9 and J is TRBJ1-2; D ambiguous. Trimming pared 2 bases from V and 2 bases from J, leaving 6 bases between. The CDR3 totals 13 residues. Germline V gene sequence: CDR1 SEHNR, CDR2 FQNEAQ (reference sequence). CDR3 nucleotide sequence: TGTGCCAGCAGCTTAAACAAGAACTATGGCTACACCTTC. This codes for CASSLNKNYGYTF.

This clonotype is judged medium-sized. CDR3 sequence: CASSLVRFSGANVLTF. The CDR3 nucleotides read TGTGCCAGCAGCTTAGTGCGGTTCTCTGGGGCCAACGTCCTGACTTTC. The rearrangement joins TRBV11-2 to TRBJ2-6; D is uncertain. Trimming stripped 1 base from V and 0 bases from J, with 7 bases between. Germline CDR1 SGHAT, CDR2 FQNNGV. The CDR3 spans 16 residues. Drawing the rest from reference TRBV11-2 and TRBJ2-6, the complete variable domain is EAGVAQSPRYKIIEKRQSVAFWCNPISGHATLYWYQQILGQGPKLLIQFQNNGVVDDSQLPKDRFSAERLKGVDSTLKIQPAKLEDSAVYLCASSLVRFSGANVLTFGAGSRLTVL.

This clonotype showed up many times. The rearrangement links TRBV4-1 to TRBJ1-5; D unclear. The germline V gene has CDR1 MGHRA and CDR2 YSYEKL. CDR3 size: 16 residues. V was trimmed by 3 bases and J by 4 bases, leaving 16 bases between them. The DNA for the CDR3 is TGCGCCAGCAGCCACATAGGGATGGAGGGAAATCAGCCCCAGCATTTT. It encodes CASSHIGMEGNQPQHF.

This clonotype was recorded many times. The gene calls are TRBV12-3 or TRBV12-4 and TRBJ2-4, with a weak D call TRBD1 (5 bases). The CDR3 sequence is 16 residues long. The ends were cut back, 6 bases at V and 3 bases at J, with 18 bases in the middle. CDR3 DNA sequence: TGTGCCAGCAGCTTATCCCCCGACAGCTTCAAAAACATTCAGTACTTC. It codes for CASSLSPDSFKNIQYF.

This clonotype was counted between two and nine times. The V gene is TRBV10-1, the J gene TRBJ2-5, with D perhaps given as TRBD1 or TRBD2 (5 bases each). The CDR3 has 15 residues. V lost 4 bases and J 5 bases, leaving 17 bases between the germline ends. Germline V gene lookup returns CDR1 WNHNN and CDR2 SYGVQD (reference sequence). This CDR3 reads CASSGGAAEEETQYF. CDR3 nucleotides: TGCGCCAGCAGTGGAGGGGCGGCCGAGGAGGAGACCCAGTACTTC.

This clonotype was counted a few times. The chain has TRBV27 and TRBJ1-5; tentatively, D is TRBD1 (5 bases). The V and J ends lost 5 bases and 2 bases respectively, with 16 bases between them. This CDR3 contains 16 residues. Per germline, CDR1 MNHEY and CDR2 SMNVEV (reference sequence). Here the CDR3 reads CASSPGHLSGNQPQHF. The CDR3 DNA sequence: TGTGCCAGCAGTCCCGGACACCTAAGTGGCAATCAGCCCCAGCATTTT.